Listed below are T cell receptor beta chains from one sample, sequenced in a study of T cells after yellow fever vaccination. TCRdb reprocessed the 5' RACE reads via MiXCR and lists one record per CDR3 protein. The sample carries 200,000 to 300,000 distinct CDR3 sequences, 6% to 8% recorded once. Specimen: CD4+ T cells sorted from PBMCs, collected on the day of the yellow fever booster vaccination. These receptors originate from a man aged 30-40 years who received the YFV17D yellow fever vaccine. CDR3s include the opening cysteine and the closing phenylalanine or tryptophan. Each record gives: J gene, V gene, D gene, clone size, CDR3 protein, CDR3 DNA. A D gene is named only where the DNA matches it firmly. Expanded clones get a size class; other rows say once, few or many, or leave the size out.

>TRBJ2-7|TRBV18|NA|many
CASSPSEFLGEQYF
TGTGCCAGCTCACCATCGGAGTTCCTGGGGGAGCAGTACTTC
>TRBJ2-2|TRBV2|NA|many
CASSYSGELFF
TGTGCCAGCAGTTACAGCGGGGAGCTGTTTTTT
>TRBJ2-3|TRBV6-5|TRBD1|few
CASRRDRATSTDTQYF
TGTGCCAGCAGGAGGGACAGGGCCACTAGCACAGATACGCAGTATTTT
>TRBJ2-2|TRBV30|TRBD2|NA
CACTRPSSGGPLGELFF
TGTGCCTGCACACGACCCTCCTCGGGAGGCCCGCTTGGGGAGCTGTTTTTT
>TRBJ1-1|TRBV5-1|NA|many
CASTRTGLEGTEAFF
TGCGCCAGCACCCGGACGGGACTCGAAGGCACTGAAGCTTTCTTT
>TRBJ2-5|TRBV24-1|NA|few
CATSDLARTPSEETQYF
TGTGCCACCAGTGATTTGGCCCGGACACCATCGGAGGAGACCCAGTACTTC
>TRBJ2-7|TRBV10-2|NA|NA
CASSERIGLGPYEQYF
TGCGCCAGCAGTGAGCGAATAGGACTGGGACCCTACGAGCAGTACTTC
>TRBJ2-3|TRBV27|NA|NA
CASTRGGSGTDTQYF
TGTGCCAGCACCAGGGGCGGGAGTGGCACAGATACGCAGTATTTT
>TRBJ2-5|TRBV5-1|TRBD1|many
CASSPTGTGEETQYF
TGCGCCAGCAGCCCTACCGGGACAGGGGAAGAGACCCAGTACTTC
>TRBJ2-1|TRBV5-1|NA|NA
CASSLETGFSYNEQFF
TGCGCCAGCAGCTTGGAGACAGGTTTCTCCTACAATGAGCAGTTCTTC
>TRBJ1-3|TRBV7-2|NA|few
CASTIPGNTIYF
TGTGCCAGCACCATTCCCGGAAACACCATATATTTT
>TRBJ2-5|TRBV12-3/TRBV12-4|TRBD1|NA
CASSAGQGRQETQYF
TGTGCCAGCAGCGCTGGACAGGGGAGGCAAGAGACCCAGTACTTC
>TRBJ1-5|TRBV20-1|NA|few
CSARIGAHNQPQHF
TGCAGTGCCCGAATCGGAGCCCATAATCAGCCCCAGCATTTT
>TRBJ1-1|TRBV20-1|NA|NA
CSAVPSGWDTEAFF
TGCAGTGCTGTCCCTTCAGGGTGGGACACTGAAGCTTTCTTT
>TRBJ2-3|TRBV11-2|NA|few
CASREESSTDTQYF
TGTGCCAGCCGGGAAGAATCTAGCACAGATACGCAGTATTTT
>TRBJ2-1|TRBV6-1|TRBD2|many
CASAPGGYFTEQFF
TGTGCCAGCGCCCCGGGAGGGTACTTCACTGAGCAGTTCTTC
>TRBJ1-4|TRBV5-1|NA|NA
CASSFLGLTGKRSTNEKLFF
TGCGCCAGCAGCTTTTTGGGACTTACAGGGAAGCGCTCAACTAATGAAAAACTGTTTTTT
>TRBJ2-3|TRBV10-3|NA|many
CATSEGGDTQYF
TGTGCCACCTCGGAGGGCGGAGATACGCAGTATTTT
>TRBJ2-3|TRBV20-1|TRBD2|few
CSALAGQDTQYF
TGCAGTGCTCTAGCGGGACAAGATACGCAGTATTTT
>TRBJ2-1|TRBV5-6|NA|NA
CASSLPFRGRRYNEQFF
TGTGCCAGCAGCCTCCCCTTCCGGGGGCGCCGATACAATGAGCAGTTCTTC
>TRBJ2-3|TRBV7-9|TRBD2|many
CASSLARAGNTDTQYF
TGTGCCAGCAGCTTAGCTCGAGCGGGAAACACAGATACGCAGTATTTT
>TRBJ1-5|TRBV10-3|TRBD1|NA
CAISDRQGAGQPQHF
TGTGCCATCAGTGATCGACAGGGGGCTGGTCAGCCCCAGCATTTT
>TRBJ1-5|TRBV12-3/TRBV12-4|TRBD1|many
CASSRTGSNQPQHF
TGTGCCAGCAGTCGGACAGGTAGCAATCAGCCCCAGCATTTT
>TRBJ2-1|TRBV15|TRBD2|few
CATSRDTSALYEQFF
TGTGCCACCAGCAGAGATACTAGCGCCTTATATGAGCAGTTCTTC
>TRBJ2-1|TRBV7-3|NA|NA
CASSLISGKQEQFF
TGTGCCAGCAGCTTAATTAGCGGCAAGCAAGAGCAGTTCTTC
>TRBJ2-1|TRBV6-1|NA|many
CASSREYPTYNEQFF
TGTGCCAGCAGCCGGGAGTACCCAACCTACAATGAGCAGTTCTTC
>TRBJ2-7|TRBV9|NA|NA
CASSTGLGEQYF
TGTGCCAGCAGCACCGGGTTAGGGGAGCAGTACTTC
>TRBJ2-5|TRBV4-3|TRBD2|NA
CASSQDRAGGGETQYF
TGCGCCAGCAGCCAAGATCGGGCGGGGGGGGGAGAGACCCAGTACTTC
>TRBJ2-2|TRBV5-1|TRBD1|few
CASGDRTNTGELFF
TGCGCCAGTGGGGACAGAACGAACACCGGGGAGCTGTTTTTT
>TRBJ2-7|TRBV7-7|TRBD2|many
CASSLGEGPYEQYF
TGTGCTAGCAGCTTAGGGGAGGGACCCTACGAGCAGTACTTC
>TRBJ2-1|TRBV19|TRBD2|few
CASSRQAGGQDEQFF
TGTGCCAGTAGTCGGCAAGCGGGAGGGCAGGATGAGCAGTTCTTC
>TRBJ1-2|TRBV3-1|TRBD1|many
CASSQVGQGDYGYTF
TGTGCCAGCAGCCAAGTGGGACAGGGGGACTATGGCTACACCTTC
>TRBJ1-6|TRBV12-3/TRBV12-4|NA|many
CASSLLSLKSPLHF
TGTGCCAGCAGTTTATTGAGCCTTAAATCACCCCTCCACTTT
>TRBJ2-7|TRBV6-1|NA|many
CASDVRSYEQYF
TGTGCCAGCGACGTAAGGTCCTACGAGCAGTACTTC
>TRBJ1-3|TRBV7-9|NA|few
CASSLQGLISGNTIYF
TGTGCCAGCAGCTTACAGGGACTAATCTCTGGAAACACCATATATTTT
>TRBJ2-1|TRBV30|TRBD1|few
CAWNRDRGHGEQFF
TGTGCCTGGAATCGCGACAGGGGGCATGGTGAGCAGTTCTTC
>TRBJ2-2|TRBV7-2|NA|few
CASSLRNPQDTGELFF
TGTGCCAGCAGCCTCAGAAACCCACAGGACACCGGGGAGCTGTTTTTT
>TRBJ2-1|TRBV7-9|NA|NA
CASSWDSSYNEQFF
TGTGCCAGCAGCTGGGACTCCTCCTACAATGAGCAGTTCTTC
>TRBJ2-3|TRBV20-1|NA|many
CSARKQGTDTQYF
TGCAGTGCTAGAAAACAAGGCACAGATACGCAGTATTTT
>TRBJ2-3|TRBV29-1|TRBD1|few
CSVEQGTVFTDTQYF
TGCAGCGTTGAACAGGGGACAGTCTTCACAGATACGCAGTATTTT
>TRBJ2-5|TRBV5-1|TRBD2|few
CASSLLPSGETQYF
TGCGCCAGCAGCTTGTTACCTAGCGGGGAGACCCAGTACTTC
>TRBJ2-4|TRBV20-1|NA|NA
CSAVRGVAKNIQYF
TGCAGTGCCGTAAGGGGGGTCGCCAAAAACATTCAGTACTTC
>TRBJ2-2|TRBV4-2|TRBD2|NA
CASSPIPPGGPGTGELFF
TGTGCCAGCAGCCCCATTCCTCCGGGAGGGCCGGGCACCGGGGAGCTGTTTTTT
>TRBJ1-5|TRBV7-2|NA|NA
CASSLGAGVGQPQHF
TGTGCCAGCAGCTTAGGGGCGGGGGTTGGGCAGCCCCAGCATTTT
>TRBJ1-6|TRBV2|NA|NA
CASSEGPDSPLHF
TGTGCCAGCAGTGAAGGGCCCGATTCACCCCTCCACTTT
>TRBJ2-1|TRBV7-2|TRBD2|few
CASSKASGTNNEQFF
TGTGCCAGCAGCAAAGCTAGCGGGACGAACAATGAGCAGTTCTTC